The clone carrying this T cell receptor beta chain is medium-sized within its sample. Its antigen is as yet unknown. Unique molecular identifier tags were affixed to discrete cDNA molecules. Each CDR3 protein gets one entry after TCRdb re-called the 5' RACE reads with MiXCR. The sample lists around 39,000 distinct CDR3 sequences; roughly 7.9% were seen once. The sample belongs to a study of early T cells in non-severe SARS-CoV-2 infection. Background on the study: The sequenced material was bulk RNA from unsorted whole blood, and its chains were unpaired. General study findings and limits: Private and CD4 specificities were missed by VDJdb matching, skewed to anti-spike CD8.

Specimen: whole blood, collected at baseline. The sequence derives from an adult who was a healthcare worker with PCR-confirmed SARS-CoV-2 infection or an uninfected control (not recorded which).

CDR3 sequence (DNA): TGTGCCAGCAGCTTAGCCCAAACTAGCGGGGGGGCCGGTACAGATACGCAGTATTTT. This translates into CASSLAQTSGGAGTDTQYF. The V call is TRBV7-6, the J call TRBJ2-3; 13 nucleotides match TRBD2. CDR3 length: 19 amino acids. Germline CDR1 is SGHVS and CDR2 is FNYEAQ. V gave up 0 bases and J gave up 3 bases; unmatched junction bases: 9.